This TCR beta chain was captured in a study of CD8 T cells in Susac syndrome (dated by TCRdb to the late 2010s). Regarding the study in general: Of the Susac syndrome patients who were sequenced, more than five had clinically active disease and eight were in clinical remission. Repertoire sequencing was used to test whether CD8+ T cell activation and differentiation in Susac syndrome was antigen driven. Susac syndrome patients were therapy-naive, on corticosteroids (some also receiving IVIg), or on IVIg alone at blood withdrawal.

This clonotype has only one observation. The antigen it binds to is not known. Base qualities are not provided; no much larger clone lies one nucleotide away. One read amounts to weak evidence. RNA was extracted using the RNeasy kit, and roughly 0.45 to 1 ug of the RNA was reverse transcribed with random hexamers. The immunoSEQ multiplex PCR assay, covering 54 Vbeta and 13 Jbeta segments, was used to amplify TCR beta CDR3 regions. To correct PCR amplification bias, a synthetic template baseline was used for both primer optimization and computational correction. Turning to the authors' computational methods: Reads were annotated to V, D and J genes per IMGT and analyzed with immunoSEQ Analyzer, keeping only productive sequences. To calculate clonality, Shannon entropy was normalized by log2 of the number of productive unique sequences and then subtracted from one. For each patient and control, public and private clones were evaluated among the 100 most prevalent clones. Susac-specific clones were defined as absent from healthy and MS cohorts, 1052 published viral clones and other ImmuneACCESS disease sequences. Using fastp trimming at Q25 and MiXCR clonotype assembly, TCRdb reanalyzed the public sequencing data and kept in-frame beta chains. Duplicate CDR3 protein sequences are folded into a single record with the most common DNA and genes. For this entry, the V and J calls and clone size follow TCRdb and not the study's own pipeline. Recorded for this sample are 200,000 to 250,000 distinct CDR3 sequences; approximately 94% of them occurred a single time. The leading ten clones occupy 0.15% of the sample.

Peripheral blood CD8+ and CD4+ T cells from healthy donors, Susac syndrome patients and multiple sclerosis patients were profiled using high-throughput TCR beta sequencing. Susac syndrome patients met recently defined diagnostic criteria for definite or probable disease. Bulk CD8+ and CD4+ T cells were purified by magnetic negative isolation, whereas CD8+ TEMRA cells were enriched by FACS. Blood was collected in EDTA tubes and processed within 24 hours, with PBMCs isolated through density gradient centrifugation. PBMCs intended for TCR sequencing were cryopreserved in liquid nitrogen and thawed later in a water bath at 37 degrees C. The sorted or isolated CD4+, CD8+ and CD8+ TEMRA cells reached a purity of at least 90%. What the research found in general, with its limitations: No clonal expansion was detected in the CD4+ T cell repertoire of Susac syndrome patients. The number of individuals in the TCR sequencing and HLA analysis was recognized as being relatively small.

The clonotype was recovered from a human donor with Susac syndrome. Sequenced sample: CD4+ T cells from PBMCs.

In nucleotides, the sequence is TGTGCCAGCAGTACGACCGGTGGGAGGGGTAACGATGAGCAGTTCTTC. It specifies CASSTTGGRGNDEQFF. This sequence uses TRBV6-6 and TRBJ2-1; 7 central nucleotides agree with TRBD2. Based on the germline V gene (reference sequence), the CDR1 and CDR2 sequences are MNHNY and SVGAGI. Reading from cysteine to phenylalanine, the CDR3 counts 16 amino acids. Kept here is only the CDR3 DNA, which spans 48 bases and is read in frame from base 1. V is cut back by 5 bases and J by 8 bases, with 15 bases in the junction unmatched.